This entry lists 8 T cell receptor beta chains sequenced from one sample in a study of blood T cells in healthy people across ages. The use of a sample-barcoded 5' primer and a J-beta primer mix characterized a second PCR of about 7 to 12 cycles. TCRdb re-derived calls from the 5' RACE reads in MiXCR, one entry per CDR3 protein. This table holds about 670,000 distinct CDR3 sequences, approximately 52% found once. Material for sequencing was blood. The receptors here all came from a woman of 80 years or more in good health.

The chain recombines TRBV10-3 with TRBJ1-1, with D possibly matching TRBD1 (5 bases). The CDR3 has 16 residues. Germline CDR1 is ENHRY and CDR2 is SYGVKD. V lost 6 bases, J lost 4 bases, and 21 bases lay in between. CDR3 bases: TGTGCCATCAGAAAGGACGGAGGGTCGGGGGGCACTGAAGCTTTCTTT. This sequence encodes CAIRKDGGSGGTEAFF.

This clonotype was observed at least ten times. The chain links TRBV2 to TRBJ1-1, with D perhaps matching TRBD1 (6 bases). From germline, CDR1 is SNHLY and CDR2 FYNNEI. The V end was cut by 5 bases, the J end by 1 base, with 8 bases between. This CDR3 is 13 amino acids long. This CDR3 reads CASSQQGNTEAFF. The CDR3 nucleotides read TGTGCCAGCAGTCAACAGGGGAACACTGAAGCTTTCTTT. The whole variable domain, remainder taken from reference TRBV2 and TRBJ1-1, is EPEVTQTPSHQVTQMGQEVILRCVPISNHLYFYWYRQILGQKVEFLVSFYNNEISEKSEIFDDQFSVERPDGSNFTLKIRSTKLEDSAMYFCASSQQGNTEAFFGQGTRLTVV.

The chain's CDR3 is CSVETGTSSYNEQFF. The CDR3 DNA reads TGCAGCGTTGAAACCGGGACTAGCTCCTACAATGAGCAGTTCTTC. This chain joins TRBV29-1 and TRBJ2-1; 8 positions agree with TRBD2. The germline CDR1 and CDR2 sequences are SQVTM and ANQGSEA. V dropped 2 bases and J dropped 0; count of bases not matched to a gene: 3. This CDR3 has 15 amino acids.

This clonotype appeared many times. The genes are TRBV10-3 and TRBJ1-4; no reliable D call. Trimming left V 6 bases short and J 3 bases short, with 8 bases between. Germline-derived CDR1 and CDR2 are ENHRY and SYGVKD. This CDR3 comprises 13 residues. The CDR3 region is CAIRGSPNEKLFF. CDR3 nucleotides: TGTGCCATCAGGGGGTCCCCTAATGAAAAACTGTTTTTT.

The rearrangement links TRBV29-1 to TRBJ2-2; 7 bases are a match to TRBD2. Germline V gene sequence: CDR1 SQVTM, CDR2 ANQGSEA. This CDR3 is built from 14 residues. V was pared by 6 bases and J by 1 base, with 5 bases of the junction left unmatched. CDR3 in DNA: TGCAGCGTGAAGCGGGATGGGAACACCGGGGAGCTGTTTTTT. The encoded protein is CSVKRDGNTGELFF.

As to this clonotype: Being one base from a much bigger clone, this may be a read error. The chain is built from TRBV7-9 and TRBJ2-7, with D tentatively TRBD1 (6 bases). V lost 5 bases, J lost 7 bases, and 18 bases lay in between. CDR1 and CDR2 from the germline V gene are SEHNR and FQNEAQ (reference sequence). The CDR3 is made up of 14 amino acids. CDR3 sequence (DNA): TGTGCCAGCAGCCGAAGAGTTAGGGACAATGAGCAGTACTTC. Protein sequence: CASSRRVRDNEQYF.

Points on this clonotype: A much bigger clone sits one base away, suggesting this may be a read error. The J gene is TRBJ2-1, the V gene TRBV7-8, with 8 bases lining up with TRBD2. CDR1 SGHVS and CDR2 FQNEAQ come from the germline V gene. CDR3 size: 17 residues. CDR3 amino acids: CASSPGFSGIRNNGQFF. The CDR3 DNA sequence: TGTGCCAGCAGCCCCGGATTTAGCGGGATTAGGAACAATGGGCAGTTCTTC. The full variable domain, completed using reference TRBV7-8 and TRBJ2-1, is GAGVSQSPRYKVAKRGQDVALRCDPISGHVSLFWYQQALGQGPEFLTYFQNEAQLDKSGLPSDRFFAERPEGSVSTLKIQRTQQEDSAVYLCASSPGFSGIRNNGQFFGPGTRLTVL.

The count of this clonotype is one. The genes are TRBV27 and TRBJ2-7; TRBD2 agrees at 11 bases. Germline assignment: CDR1 MNHEY and CDR2 SMNVEV (reference sequence). The CDR3 extends over 14 amino acids. V trimming: 6 bases; J trimming: 2 bases; junction bases outside the gene matches: 3. CDR3 in DNA: TGTGCCAGCAGCCCTAGCGGGAGGACCTACGAGCAGTACTTC. As protein: CASSPSGRTYEQYF.